This is a list of T cell receptor beta chains from one sample in a study of OX40 agonist ivuxolimab in advanced cancers. TCRdb keeps only in-frame clones here, not all; method: immunoSEQ multiplex PCR. The table includes nearly 55,000 clones, 84% detected once. The specimen was CD4+ or CD8+ T cells sorted from blood, collected in a trial of the OX40 agonist ivuxolimab. These receptors came from an adult with an advanced solid tumor such as melanoma, head and neck, liver or kidney cancer. CDR3s leave out the opening cysteine and the closing phenylalanine or tryptophan. The D gene is left open where the match is weak.

D: NA; V: TRBV20-1; CDR3: SVYGSYEQY
D: NA; V: TRBV5-1; CDR3: ASSFRESYNEQF
D: TRBD1; V: TRBV6-1; CDR3: ASSELGGRGQLVRSEQY
D: TRBD2; V: TRBV28; CDR3: ASSFGFAGGPDEQF
D: TRBD1; V: TRBV5-1; CDR3: ASSPEGTGASDEQF
D: NA; V: TRBV29-1; CDR3: SVEPRRGNEQF
D: NA; V: TRBV2; CDR3: ASRSGEGTEAF
D: TRBD1; V: TRBV27; CDR3: ASSPRTGYGYT
D: NA; V: TRBV2; CDR3: ASSVSEANTEAF
D: NA; V: TRBV28; CDR3: AGSSPGGATDTQY
D: NA; V: TRBV5-5; CDR3: ASSLLIRGNTEAF
D: NA; V: TRBV15; CDR3: ATSVGTNEKLF
D: NA; V: TRBV5-1; CDR3: ASSLWADSSGANVLT
D: TRBD2; V: TRBV5-6; CDR3: ASSLASGRAAYGQY
D: TRBD2; V: TRBV5-6; CDR3: ATSRGAGVPDTQY
D: NA; V: TRBV6-1; CDR3: ASSERPGLGNQPQH
D: NA; V: TRBV7-3; CDR3: ASSPTTGELF
D: NA; V: TRBV25-1; CDR3: ASSITGNEQY
D: NA; V: TRBV4-1; CDR3: ASSQGAGETQY
D: NA; V: TRBV11-2; CDR3: ASSLDHGGQNEQY